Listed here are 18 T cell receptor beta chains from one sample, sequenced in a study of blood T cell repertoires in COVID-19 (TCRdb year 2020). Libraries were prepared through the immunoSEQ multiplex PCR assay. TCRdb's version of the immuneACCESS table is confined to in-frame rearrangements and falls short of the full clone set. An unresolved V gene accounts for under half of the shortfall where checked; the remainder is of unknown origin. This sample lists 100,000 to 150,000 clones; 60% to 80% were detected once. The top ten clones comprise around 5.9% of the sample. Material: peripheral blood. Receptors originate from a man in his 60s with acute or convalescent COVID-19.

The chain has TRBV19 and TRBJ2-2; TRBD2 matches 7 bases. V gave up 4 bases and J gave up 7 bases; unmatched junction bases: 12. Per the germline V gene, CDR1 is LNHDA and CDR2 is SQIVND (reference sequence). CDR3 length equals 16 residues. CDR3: CASSRPFAGANGELFF. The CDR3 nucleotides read TGTGCCAGTAGTAGACCTTTCGCGGGAGCGAACGGGGAGCTGTTTTTT. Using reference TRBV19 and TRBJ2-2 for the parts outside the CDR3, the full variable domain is DGGITQSPKYLFRKEGQNVTLSCEQNLNHDAMYWYRQDPGQGLRLIYYSQIVNDFQKGDIAEGYSVSREKKESFPLTVTSAQKNPTAFYLCASSRPFAGANGELFFGEGSRLTVL.

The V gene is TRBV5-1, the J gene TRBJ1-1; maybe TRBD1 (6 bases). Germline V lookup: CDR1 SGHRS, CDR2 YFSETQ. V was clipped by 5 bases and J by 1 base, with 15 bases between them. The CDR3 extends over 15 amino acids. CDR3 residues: CASRRSDSSNTEAFF. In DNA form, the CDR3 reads TGCGCCAGCAGACGATCGGACAGTTCGAACACTGAAGCTTTCTTT.

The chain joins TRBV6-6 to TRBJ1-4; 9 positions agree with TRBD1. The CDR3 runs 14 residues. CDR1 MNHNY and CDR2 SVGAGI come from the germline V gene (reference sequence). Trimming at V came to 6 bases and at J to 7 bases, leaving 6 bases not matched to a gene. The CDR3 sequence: CASSLGQGLEKLFF. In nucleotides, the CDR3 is TGTGCCAGCAGCCTTGGACAGGGGCTTGAAAAACTGTTTTTT.

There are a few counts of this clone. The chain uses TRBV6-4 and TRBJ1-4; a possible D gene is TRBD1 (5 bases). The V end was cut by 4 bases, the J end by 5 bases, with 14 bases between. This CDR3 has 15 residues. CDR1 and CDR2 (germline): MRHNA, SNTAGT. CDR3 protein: CASSVQGGLNEKLFF. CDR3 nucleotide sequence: TGTGCCAGCAGTGTCCAGGGTGGGTTGAATGAAAAACTGTTTTTT.

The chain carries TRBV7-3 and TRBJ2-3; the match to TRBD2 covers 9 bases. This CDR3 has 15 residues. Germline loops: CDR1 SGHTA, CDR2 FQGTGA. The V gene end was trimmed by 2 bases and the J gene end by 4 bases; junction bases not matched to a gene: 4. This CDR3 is CASSLQGGRADTQYF. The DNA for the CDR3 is TGTGCCAGCAGCTTACAGGGCGGGAGGGCAGATACGCAGTATTTT. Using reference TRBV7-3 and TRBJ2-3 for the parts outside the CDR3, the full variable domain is GAGVSQTPSNKVTEKGKYVELRCDPISGHTALYWYRQSLGQGPEFLIYFQGTGAADDSGLPNDRFFAVRPEGSVSTLKIQRTERGDSAVYLCASSLQGGRADTQYFGPGTRLTVL.

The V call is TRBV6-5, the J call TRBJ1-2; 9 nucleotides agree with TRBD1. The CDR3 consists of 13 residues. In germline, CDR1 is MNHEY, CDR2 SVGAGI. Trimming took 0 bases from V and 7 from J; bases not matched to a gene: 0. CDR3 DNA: TGTGCCAGCAGTTACTCGACAGGGGGTGGCTACACCTTC. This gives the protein CASSYSTGGGYTF.

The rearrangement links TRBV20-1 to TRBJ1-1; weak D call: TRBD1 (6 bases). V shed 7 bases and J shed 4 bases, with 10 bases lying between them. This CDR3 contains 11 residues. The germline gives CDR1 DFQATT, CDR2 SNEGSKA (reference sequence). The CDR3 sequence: CSDGRGTEAFF. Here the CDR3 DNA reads TGCAGTGACGGCAGGGGCACTGAAGCTTTCTTT.

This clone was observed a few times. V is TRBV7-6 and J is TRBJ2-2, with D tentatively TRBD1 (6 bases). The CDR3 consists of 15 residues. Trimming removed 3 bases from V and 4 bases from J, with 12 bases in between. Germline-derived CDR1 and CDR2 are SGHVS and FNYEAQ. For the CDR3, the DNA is TGTGCCAGCAGCTTCTGGGGGCAAGGCACCGGGGAGCTGTTTTTT. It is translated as CASSFWGQGTGELFF.

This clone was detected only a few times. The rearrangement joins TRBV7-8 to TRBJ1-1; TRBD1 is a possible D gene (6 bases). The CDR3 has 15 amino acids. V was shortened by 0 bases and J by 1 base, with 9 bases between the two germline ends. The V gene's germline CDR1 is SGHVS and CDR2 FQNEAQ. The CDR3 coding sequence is TGTGCCAGCAGCTTAGCTCAGGGGTCGAACACTGAAGCTTTCTTT. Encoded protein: CASSLAQGSNTEAFF.

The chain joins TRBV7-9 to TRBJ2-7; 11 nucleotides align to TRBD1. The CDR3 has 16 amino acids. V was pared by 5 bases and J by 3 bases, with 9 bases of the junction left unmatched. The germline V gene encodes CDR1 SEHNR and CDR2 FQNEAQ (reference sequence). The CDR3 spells CASSPWTGTGGYEQYF. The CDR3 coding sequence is TGTGCCAGCAGCCCCTGGACCGGGACAGGGGGCTACGAGCAGTACTTC.

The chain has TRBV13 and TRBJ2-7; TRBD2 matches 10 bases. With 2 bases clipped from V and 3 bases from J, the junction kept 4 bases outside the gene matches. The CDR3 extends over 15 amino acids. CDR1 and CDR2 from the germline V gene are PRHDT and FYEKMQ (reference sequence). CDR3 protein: CASSLSGGAYYEQYF. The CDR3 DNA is TGTGCCAGCAGCTTAAGCGGGGGGGCTTACTACGAGCAGTACTTC. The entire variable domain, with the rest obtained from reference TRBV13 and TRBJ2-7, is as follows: AAGVIQSPRHLIKEKRETATLKCYPIPRHDTVYWYQQGPGQDPQFLISFYEKMQSDKGSIPDRFSAQQFSDYHSELNMSSLELGDSALYFCASSLSGGAYYEQYFGPGTRLTVT.

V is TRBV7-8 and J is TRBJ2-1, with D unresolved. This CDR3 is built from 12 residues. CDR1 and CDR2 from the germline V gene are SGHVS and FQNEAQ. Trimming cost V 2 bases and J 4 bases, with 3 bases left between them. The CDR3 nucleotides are TGTGCCAGCAGCTTACTGTACAATGAGCAGTTCTTC. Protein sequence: CASSLLYNEQFF.

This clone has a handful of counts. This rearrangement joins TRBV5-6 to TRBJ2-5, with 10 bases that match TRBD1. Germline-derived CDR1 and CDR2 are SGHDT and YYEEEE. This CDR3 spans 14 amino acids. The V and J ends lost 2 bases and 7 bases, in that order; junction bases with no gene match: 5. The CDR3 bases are TGTGCCAGCAGCTTTGGACAGGGGGGTCGGACCCAGTACTTC. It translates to CASSFGQGGRTQYF.

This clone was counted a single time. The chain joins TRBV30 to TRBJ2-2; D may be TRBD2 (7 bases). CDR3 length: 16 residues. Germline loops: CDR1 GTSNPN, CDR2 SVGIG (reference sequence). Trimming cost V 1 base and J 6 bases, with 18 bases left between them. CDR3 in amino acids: CAWSGRGTILSGELFF. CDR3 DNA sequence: TGTGCCTGGAGTGGGAGGGGGACTATCCTATCCGGGGAGCTGTTTTTT.

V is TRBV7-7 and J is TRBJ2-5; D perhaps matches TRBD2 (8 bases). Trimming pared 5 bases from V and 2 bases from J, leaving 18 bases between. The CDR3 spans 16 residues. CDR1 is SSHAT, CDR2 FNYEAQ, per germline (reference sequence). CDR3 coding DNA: TGTGCCAGCAGCAAGGGGGCGGGAGGTACTCAAGAGACCCAGTACTTC. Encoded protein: CASSKGAGGTQETQYF.

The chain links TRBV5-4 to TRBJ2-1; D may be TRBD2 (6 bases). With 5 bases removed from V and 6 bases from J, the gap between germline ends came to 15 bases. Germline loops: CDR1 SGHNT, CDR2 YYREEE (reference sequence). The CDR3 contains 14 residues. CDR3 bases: TGTGCCAGCAGTTTCGGGACTTTTCTCAATGAGCAGTTCTTC. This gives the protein CASSFGTFLNEQFF. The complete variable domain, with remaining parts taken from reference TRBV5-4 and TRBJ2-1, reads ETGVTQSPTHLIKTRGQQVTLRCSSQSGHNTVSWYQQALGQGPQFIFQYYREEENGRGNFPPRFSGLQFPNYSSELNVNALELDDSALYLCASSFGTFLNEQFFGPGTRLTVL.

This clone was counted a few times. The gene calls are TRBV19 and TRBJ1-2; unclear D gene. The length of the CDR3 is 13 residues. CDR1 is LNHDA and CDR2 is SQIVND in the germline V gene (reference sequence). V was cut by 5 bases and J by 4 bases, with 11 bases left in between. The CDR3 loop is CASSPLQIYGYTF. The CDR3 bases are TGTGCCAGTAGTCCGCTACAGATCTATGGCTACACCTTC.

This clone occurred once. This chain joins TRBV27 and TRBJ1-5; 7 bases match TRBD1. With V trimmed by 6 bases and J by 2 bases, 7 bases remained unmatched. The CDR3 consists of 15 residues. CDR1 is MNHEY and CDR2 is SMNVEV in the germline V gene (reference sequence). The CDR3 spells CASRRTGTGNQPQHF. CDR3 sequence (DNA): TGTGCCAGCAGAAGAACCGGGACAGGCAATCAGCCCCAGCATTTT.